A single sample is the source of the 10 T cell receptor beta chains below, sequenced in a study of CD8 T cells in Susac syndrome. A quantity of roughly 0.5 to 1 ug RNA underwent reverse transcription using random hexamers. TCRdb re-called the immunoSEQ multiplex PCR reads with MiXCR, one entry per CDR3 protein. The sample lists 150,000 or so distinct CDR3 sequences, around 95% occurring once. Sequenced sample: CD8+ T cells from PBMCs. The receptor source for this set is a human donor with multiple sclerosis.

The chain couples TRBV29-1 to TRBJ1-1; TRBD1 matches at 8 bases. Germline values: CDR1 SQVTM, CDR2 ANQGSEA. Trimming took 6 bases from V and 4 from J; bases not matched to a gene: 4. The CDR3 sequence is 12 residues long. CDR3 nucleotide sequence: TGCAGCGTCGGTACAGGGGGCACTGAAGCTTTCTTT. Amino acids: CSVGTGGTEAFF.

This clonotype was detected only a few times. The genes are TRBV29-1 and TRBJ1-2, with D possibly matching TRBD1 (5 bases). Per the germline V gene, CDR1 is SQVTM and CDR2 is ANQGSEA. Trimming shortened V by 7 bases and J by 6 bases, and 18 bases separated the two germline ends. This CDR3 is 13 amino acids long. As DNA, the CDR3 is TGCAGCGCCGTTGGGGGTGGCTTCGATGGCTACACCTTC. Protein product: CSAVGGGFDGYTF.

V and J are TRBV9 and TRBJ2-2; TRBD2 matches 7 bases. Looked up from germline, CDR1 is SGDLS and CDR2 is YYNGEE. Trimming took 4 bases from V and 6 from J; bases not matched to a gene: 6. CDR3 length: 14 residues. The CDR3 here is CASSPTRGAGELFF. The CDR3 region has the DNA TGTGCCAGCAGCCCAACTCGGGGGGCCGGGGAGCTGTTTTTT.

J is TRBJ2-5 and V is TRBV27; 8 bases are shared with TRBD1. The V segment lost 2 bases and the J segment 5 bases; nucleotides outside the gene matches: 13. CDR1 is MNHEY, CDR2 SMNVEV, per germline (reference sequence). This CDR3 has 17 residues. In DNA form, the CDR3 reads TGTGCCAGCAGTTTAAGTCTTCCAGGGGGCTTACTGGAGACCCAGTACTTC. Protein sequence: CASSLSLPGGLLETQYF.

V is TRBV5-1 and J is TRBJ2-3; D call uncertain. The CDR3 length is 14 residues. Germline V CDR1 and CDR2: SGHRS, YFSETQ. V was trimmed by 1 base and J by 3 bases, leaving 9 bases between them. The CDR3 nucleotides read TGCGCCAGCAGCTTGAGGGAAGAGACAGATACGCAGTATTTT. This gives the protein CASSLREETDTQYF.

Concerning this clonotype itself: The junction shows a germline mismatch at one end, possibly a read error. This sequence joins TRBV14 and TRBJ2-7; the match to TRBD2 covers 11 bases. From germline, CDR1 is SGHDN and CDR2 FVKESK. The CDR3 has 11 residues. CDR3 loop: CASPLAGGSNF. The CDR3 nucleotides are TGTGCCAGCCCTCTAGCGGGGGGCAGTAACTTC.

The gene calls are TRBV30 and TRBJ2-7; TRBD2 matches 7 bases. V shed 0 bases, J shed 7 bases, and the junction held 6 bases outside the gene matches. This CDR3 is 13 amino acids long. The germline V gene has CDR1 GTSNPN and CDR2 SVGIG (reference sequence). The CDR3 DNA follows: TGTGCCTGGAGTGTAAGCCAGGGAGGGGAGCAGTACTTC. Translating it yields CAWSVSQGGEQYF.

Only one count was recorded for this clonotype. The gene calls are TRBV29-1 and TRBJ2-3, with D possibly matching TRBD1 (5 bases). The V gene lost 3 bases and the J gene lost 1 base, with 8 bases spanning the gap. Germline values: CDR1 SQVTM, CDR2 ANQGSEA. CDR3 length equals 13 residues. CDR3 loop: CSVDKGGTDTQYF. CDR3 DNA: TGCAGCGTTGATAAAGGGGGCACAGATACGCAGTATTTT.

This clonotype was found once. The chain employs TRBV7-9 and TRBJ2-5; 13 bases fit TRBD2. Germline CDR1 is SEHNR and CDR2 is FQNEAQ (reference sequence). With V trimmed by 5 bases and J by 5 bases, 5 bases remained unmatched. The CDR3 contains 15 residues. CDR3 nucleotides: TGTGCCAGCAGCCCTGGGACTAGCGGGGTGGAGACCCAGTACTTC. Translation gives CASSPGTSGVETQYF.

This chain links TRBV4-1 with TRBJ2-1; D could derive from TRBD1 or TRBD2 (5 bases each). In germline, CDR1 is MGHRA, CDR2 YSYEKL. V shed 5 bases and J shed 8 bases, with 13 bases lying between them. CDR3 length: 13 amino acids. The CDR3 spells CASSTEGFHEQFF. The CDR3 coding sequence is TGCGCCAGCAGCACTGAGGGGTTCCATGAGCAGTTCTTC.